The clone carrying this T cell receptor (beta chain) was picked up a small number of times. The antigen remains undetermined. TCRdb's copy holds only in-frame clones and misses some; the assay was immunoSEQ multiplex PCR. The data contain about 91,000 clones, 60% to 80% of them singletons. This sample was included in a study of radiotherapy plus CTLA-4 blockade in lung cancer. General study results and limits: Subsequent to radiotherapy plus ipilimumab, tumor-derived TCR clones underwent expansion in blood. Strongest reported response predictors: early blood clone changes and post-radiation interferon-beta.

The CDR3 consists of 14 residues. Germline V gene data show CDR1 as MNHEY and CDR2 as SVGAGI. V was pared by 5 bases and J by 3 bases, with 14 bases between. The sample in question was peripheral blood, obtained from a patient treated with radiotherapy plus ipilimumab. This TCR was sampled from a human donor with non-small cell lung cancer that progressed on radiotherapy plus ipilimumab. The genes are TRBV6-5 and TRBJ2-7; D may be TRBD1 (5 bases). CDR3 bases: TGTGCCAGCAGTGGTTCAGGGCTCGGCTACGAGCAGTACTTC. This codes for CASSGSGLGYEQYF.